Below, 10 T cell receptor beta chains from the same sample are listed, as sequenced in a study of cytomegalovirus exposure and HLA in healthy donors. Clones were read by immunoSEQ multiplex PCR, and TCRdb kept only the in-frame ones, dropping some. The sample includes about 38,000 clones, roughly 93% of them seen just once. Material for sequencing was PBMCs. The receptors come from a man aged 18 to 29 in good health and CMV-seronegative.

In this sample, this clone turned up a few times. The rearrangement links TRBV27 to TRBJ2-5, with no clear D. CDR1 and CDR2 (germline): MNHEY, SMNVEV (reference sequence). The V and J ends lost 7 bases and 4 bases respectively, with 10 bases between them. The CDR3 is made up of 12 amino acids. The DNA for the CDR3 is TGTGCCAGCATCGATCAGGCAGAGACCCAGTACTTC. Residues: CASIDQAETQYF.

This chain joins TRBV4-1 and TRBJ2-1; 7 bases fit TRBD2. The CDR3 covers 16 residues. Losses at the gene ends were 0 bases for V and 10 bases for J; bases not matched to a gene: 12. The V gene's germline CDR1 is MGHRA and CDR2 YSYEKL. CDR3: CASSQDPFRGVNEQFF. The CDR3 DNA sequence: TGCGCCAGCAGCCAAGATCCGTTTCGGGGGGTGAACGAGCAGTTCTTC.

About this clone: The DNA is omitted, as the CDR3 cannot be located on it reliably, and the CDR3 follows TCRdb's listing. The chain employs TRBV28 and TRBJ1-3; TRBD1 reflects the table's D call only, with no check against the DNA. In germline, CDR1 is MDHEN, CDR2 SYDVKM. The CDR3 length is 15 residues, termini included. The CDR3 loop reads CASSTSTGTGNTIYF.

This clone was seen a single time. At one boundary the junction diverges from the germline segment, which might be a read error. CDR3 amino acids: CASRLGSTYNEQFF. CDR3 coding DNA: TGCGCCAGCAGGTTGGGGAGTACCTACAATGAGCAGTTCTTC. The chain links TRBV5-1 to TRBJ2-1; maybe TRBD2 (5 bases). CDR3 length: 14 residues. Germline CDR1 reads SGHRS; CDR2 reads YFSETQ.

The chain combines TRBV11-2 with TRBJ2-7, with TRBD1 identical over 10 bases. The CDR3 has 15 amino acids. Per the germline V gene, CDR1 is SGHAT and CDR2 is FQNNGV. The junction had 6 bases not matched to a gene; V was cut back by 1 base and J by 6 bases. CDR3 sequence (DNA): TGTGCCAGCAGCTTAGGGACAGGGGGATTTGGCGAGCAGTACTTC. Amino acids: CASSLGTGGFGEQYF.

The chain combines TRBV18 with TRBJ1-4; a weak D match, TRBD1 (6 bases). Trimming stripped 6 bases from V and 6 bases from J, with 11 bases between. Germline lookup yields CDR1 KGHSH and CDR2 LQKENI. CDR3 size: 13 residues. In DNA, the CDR3 is TGTGCCAGCTCGCAGGGGAGGGATGAAAAACTGTTTTTT. As protein: CASSQGRDEKLFF.

A remark on this clone: A much larger clonotype is one base distant, so this may be a read error. The chain is built from TRBV21-1 and TRBJ1-1; TRBD1, the table's D call, was not compared with the DNA. TRBV21-1 constitutes a pseudogene. This CDR3 region has 14 residues. CDR3 bases: TGTGCCAGCAGGTTAGGACAGAGAAGCATTGAAGCTTTCTTT. It codes for CASRLGQRSIEAFF.

The chain carries TRBV2 and TRBJ2-3; TRBD1 matches at 8 bases. The trim removed 8 bases at V and 10 bases at J, leaving 11 bases unmatched. The CDR3 is made up of 13 amino acids. Germline V gene data show CDR1 as SNHLY and CDR2 as FYNNEI. The CDR3 nucleotides read TGTGCCAGCCGAGGACAGGGTGGGACGGCGCAGTATTTT. Translation gives CASRGQGGTAQYF.

The chain uses TRBV5-4 and TRBJ1-2, with 10 bases that match TRBD1. Germline CDR1 and CDR2: SGHNT and YYREEE (reference sequence). The CDR3 loop spans 15 amino acids. Trimming removed 6 bases from V and 2 bases from J; junction bases left unmatched: 7. CDR3 bases: TGTGCCAGCAAGGGACAGGGGACAACAAACTATGGCTACACCTTC. Its protein is CASKGQGTTNYGYTF.

The chain uses TRBV9 and TRBJ2-1; 9 nucleotides line up with TRBD2. V lost 4 bases and J lost 5; bases outside the gene matches: 4. The CDR3 sequence is 14 residues long. Germline CDR1 SGDLS, CDR2 YYNGEE. CDR3 DNA sequence: TGTGCCAGCAGCTTGGGCGGGGGGGACAATGAGCAGTTCTTC. This sequence encodes CASSLGGGDNEQFF.